This TCR beta chain was sequenced in a study of T-cell reconstitution after alpha-beta-depleted transplantation in children. A library of TCRbeta sequences, prepared with unique molecular identifiers, was generated. TCRdb passed the PCR reads through MiXCR, listing each CDR3 protein once. Of 750,000 to 950,000 distinct CDR3 sequences detected, approximately 15% appear once; the ten largest clones hold just under 5%. The specimen was PBMCs, mostly from graft donor cells, collected 360 days after TCRalphabeta/CD19-depleted stem cell transplant. This clonotype was sampled from a male patient under 18 who had a stem cell transplant for acute lymphoblastic leukemia, so the T cells may come from the graft donor.

The CDR3 loop is CASSLSYLGEQYF. Here the CDR3 DNA reads TGCGCCAGCAGCTTGAGTTACTTAGGGGAGCAGTACTTC. The chain has TRBV5-1 and TRBJ2-7; no clear D gene. Trimming cost V 1 base and J 7 bases, with 12 bases left between them. This CDR3 contains 13 residues. From germline, CDR1 is SGHRS and CDR2 YFSETQ.